One and the same sample provided the 17 T cell receptor beta chains below, sequenced in a study of blood T cells in healthy people across ages. A J-beta primer mix and a sample-barcoded 5' primer were used in a second PCR of about 7 to 12 cycles. MiXCR, applied by TCRdb to the 5' RACE reads, yields one record per CDR3 protein. Of about 1.6 million distinct CDR3 sequences in the sample, about 31% were seen once. Sequencing was carried out using blood. The receptors here all came from a woman aged 30 to 39 in good health.

This chain joins TRBV2 and TRBJ2-5, with D possibly being TRBD1 (6 bases). Germline lookup yields CDR1 SNHLY and CDR2 FYNNEI. The CDR3 runs to 15 residues. Trimming stripped 6 bases from V and 5 bases from J, with 19 bases between. The CDR3 loop reads CASRTEATGLETQYF. The CDR3 DNA sequence: TGTGCCAGCAGGACTGAAGCCACAGGGCTGGAGACCCAGTACTTC.

CDR3 region: CASSRTSSGGTDTQYF. The CDR3 bases are TGCGCCAGCAGCAGGACGTCTAGCGGGGGAACAGATACGCAGTATTTT. The V and J genes are TRBV5-1 and TRBJ2-3; 10 bases are shared with TRBD2. Germline V lookup: CDR1 SGHRS, CDR2 YFSETQ. V gave up 4 bases and J gave up 3 bases; unmatched junction bases: 8. The CDR3 has 16 residues.

This chain links TRBV29-1 with TRBJ2-7; 8 bases align to TRBD1. The CDR3 consists of 14 residues. With 4 bases clipped from V and 7 bases from J, the junction kept 12 bases outside the gene matches. CDR1 is SQVTM, CDR2 ANQGSEA, per germline. CDR3 sequence: CSVVVGAGGREQYF. The CDR3 DNA reads TGCAGCGTTGTAGTTGGGGCAGGGGGCCGGGAGCAGTACTTC.

This rearrangement joins TRBV5-1 to TRBJ2-5; tentatively, D is TRBD1 (6 bases). The DNA end lines up better with TRBJ2-7; the J call may be wrong. The CDR3 has 16 residues. CDR1 and CDR2 from the germline V gene are SGHRS and YFSETQ. DNA for the CDR3: TGCGCCAGCAGCTTGGTTCCTCACAGGGAAACCTACGAGCAGTACTTC. Translated, it gives CASSLVPHRETYEQYF.

The V call is TRBV6-2 or TRBV6-3, the J call TRBJ2-5, with D possibly matching TRBD1 (6 bases). Deletions cut 2 bases from V and 11 bases from J, with 12 bases between. The CDR3 covers 12 residues. Looked up from germline, CDR1 is MNHEY and CDR2 is SVGEGT. This chain's CDR3 is CASSYRDNEQYF. Here the CDR3 DNA reads TGTGCCAGCAGTTACAGGGACAATGAGCAGTACTTC.

This rearrangement joins TRBV7-3 to TRBJ2-1; maybe TRBD1 (6 bases). CDR1 and CDR2 (germline): SGHTA, FQGTGA. The CDR3 loop spans 15 amino acids. V was clipped by 5 bases and J by 4 bases, with 15 bases between them. The CDR3 sequence: CASSLTGQEYNEQFF. In DNA form, the CDR3 reads TGTGCCAGCAGCCTTACAGGGCAGGAATACAATGAGCAGTTCTTC.

This clonotype has only a few counts. The chain links TRBV5-1 to TRBJ2-1, with 9 bases matching TRBD2. Germline loops: CDR1 SGHRS, CDR2 YFSETQ. Unmatched junction bases numbered 5, after V lost 4 bases and J lost 3 bases. CDR3 length: 15 amino acids. Here the CDR3 DNA reads TGCGCCAGCAGCCCTGCGGGGGGGGTCTACAATGAGCAGTTCTTC. As protein: CASSPAGGVYNEQFF.

This clonotype has a count of ten or more. The chain is built from TRBV20-1 and TRBJ1-2; tentative D call: TRBD1 (5 bases). Trimming removed 5 bases at V and 0 bases at J, with 10 bases between. The germline V gene has CDR1 DFQATT and CDR2 SNEGSKA (reference sequence). This CDR3 spans 13 amino acids. Written as DNA, the CDR3 is TGCAGTGCTCCTCAGGGAGCTAACTATGGCTACACCTTC. This encodes CSAPQGANYGYTF.

The rearrangement uses TRBV5-1 and TRBJ2-7; D possibly matches TRBD1 or TRBD2 (5 bases each). There are 15 residues in the CDR3. The germline gives CDR1 SGHRS, CDR2 YFSETQ. Between the trimmed V and J ends, which lost 4 bases and 0 bases, there was a span of 14 bases. In DNA, the CDR3 is TGCGCCAGCAGCCCAAGACCGGGACCCTCCTACGAGCAGTACTTC. Translation: CASSPRPGPSYEQYF.

V gene TRBV6-2 or TRBV6-3 combines with J gene TRBJ2-6; perhaps TRBD2 as D (5 bases). V lost 6 bases, J lost 4 bases, and 25 bases lay in between. The length of the CDR3 is 19 residues. Looked up from germline, CDR1 is MNHEY and CDR2 is SVGEGT. The CDR3: CASREDRASRKGGANVLTF. The DNA of the CDR3 is TGTGCCAGCAGAGAGGATCGGGCTAGCCGAAAAGGGGGGGCCAACGTCCTGACTTTC.

This clonotype has at least ten counts. The chain combines TRBV12-3 or TRBV12-4 with TRBJ2-7; D gene uncertain. CDR3 length: 13 amino acids. Trimming stripped 2 bases from V and 3 bases from J, with 8 bases between. The chain's CDR3 is CASSLRPVYEQYF. The CDR3 coding sequence is TGTGCCAGCAGTTTACGCCCGGTCTACGAGCAGTACTTC.

The gene calls are TRBV7-3 and TRBJ2-1; tentative D call: TRBD2 (5 bases). V gave up 5 bases and J gave up 4 bases, with 15 bases separating them. Looked up from germline, CDR1 is SGHTA and CDR2 is FQGTGA. The CDR3 is 15 amino acids. The CDR3 is CASSQTRDGYNEQFF. The CDR3 DNA is TGTGCCAGCAGCCAGACCCGGGATGGTTACAATGAGCAGTTCTTC.

V is TRBV29-1 and J is TRBJ2-3; D may be TRBD1 (5 bases). The V gene's germline CDR1 is SQVTM and CDR2 ANQGSEA. V lost 2 bases and J lost 6, with 12 bases in between. The CDR3 contains 13 residues. The CDR3 sequence is CSVEYGALDTQYF. CDR3 in DNA: TGCAGCGTTGAATATGGGGCCTTGGATACGCAGTATTTT.

V gene TRBV5-1 combines with J gene TRBJ2-1; D possibly uses TRBD1 or TRBD2 (5 bases each). V was pared by 4 bases and J by 3 bases, with 17 bases between. This CDR3 is 16 amino acids long. CDR1 is SGHRS and CDR2 is YFSETQ in the germline V gene. CDR3 in DNA: TGCGCCAGCAGCGTGGACCCGGGACGTCGCTACAATGAGCAGTTCTTC. Translation gives CASSVDPGRRYNEQFF.

This clonotype was counted many times. V is TRBV7-9 and J is TRBJ1-2, with 9 nucleotides matching TRBD1. The CDR3 runs to 15 residues. V gave up 6 bases and J gave up 6 bases; unmatched junction bases: 11. The germline CDR1 and CDR2 sequences are SEHNR and FQNEAQ (reference sequence). The CDR3 loop reads CASSSGTGLGDGYTF. The CDR3 DNA follows: TGTGCCAGCAGTTCCGGGACAGGGCTTGGGGATGGCTACACCTTC.

The chain is built from TRBV29-1 and TRBJ2-1; 9 bases agree with TRBD1. Per germline, CDR1 SQVTM and CDR2 ANQGSEA. The CDR3 is 14 amino acids. The junction had 11 bases not matched to a gene; V was cut back by 7 bases and J by 7 bases. This chain's CDR3 is CSGGPGQGGNEQFF. The DNA for the CDR3 is TGCAGCGGTGGTCCGGGACAGGGAGGAAATGAGCAGTTCTTC.

This clonotype was counted a few times. The chain uses TRBV27 and TRBJ2-5, with 9 bases lining up with TRBD1. V gave up 4 bases and J gave up 6 bases; unmatched junction bases: 12. Germline V gene sequence: CDR1 MNHEY, CDR2 SMNVEV (reference sequence). CDR3 length equals 16 residues. The CDR3 loop reads CASSSATGGPRQTQYF. The CDR3 region has the DNA TGTGCCAGCAGTTCGGCGACAGGGGGACCTAGACAGACCCAGTACTTC.